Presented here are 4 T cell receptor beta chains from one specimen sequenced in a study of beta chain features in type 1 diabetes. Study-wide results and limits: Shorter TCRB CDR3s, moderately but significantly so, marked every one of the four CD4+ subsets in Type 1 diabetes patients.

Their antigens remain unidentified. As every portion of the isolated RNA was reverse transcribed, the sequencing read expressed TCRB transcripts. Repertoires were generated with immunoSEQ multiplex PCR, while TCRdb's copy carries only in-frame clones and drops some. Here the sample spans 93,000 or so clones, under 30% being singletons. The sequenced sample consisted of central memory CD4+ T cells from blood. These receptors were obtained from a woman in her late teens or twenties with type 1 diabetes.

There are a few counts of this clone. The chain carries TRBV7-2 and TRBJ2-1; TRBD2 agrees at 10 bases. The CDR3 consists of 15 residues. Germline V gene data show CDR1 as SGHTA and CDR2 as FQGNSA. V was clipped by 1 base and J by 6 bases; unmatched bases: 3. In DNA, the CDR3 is TGTGCCAGCAGCTTAGGGCTAGCGGGGGTCAATGAGCAGTTCTTC. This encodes CASSLGLAGVNEQFF.

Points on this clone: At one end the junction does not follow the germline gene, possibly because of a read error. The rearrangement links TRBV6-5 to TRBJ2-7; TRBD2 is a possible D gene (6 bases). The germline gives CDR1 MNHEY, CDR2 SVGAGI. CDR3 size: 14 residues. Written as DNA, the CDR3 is TGTGCCAGCAGTTATGGAGGGGTGGCCTACGGGCAGTACTTC. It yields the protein CASSYGGVAYGQYF.

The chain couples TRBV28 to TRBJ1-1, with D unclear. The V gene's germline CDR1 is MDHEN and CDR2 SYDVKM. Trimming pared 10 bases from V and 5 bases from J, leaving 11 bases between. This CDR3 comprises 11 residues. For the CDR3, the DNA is TGTGCCACCCTGACGGGAACTGAAGCTTTCTTT. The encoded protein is CATLTGTEAFF.

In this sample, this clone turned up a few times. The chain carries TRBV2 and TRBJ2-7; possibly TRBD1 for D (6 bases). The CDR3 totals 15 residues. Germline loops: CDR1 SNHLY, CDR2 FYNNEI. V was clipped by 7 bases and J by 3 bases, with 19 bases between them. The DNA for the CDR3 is TGTGCCAGCAAACGGGACACCGGGGCCCTCTACGAGCAGTACTTC. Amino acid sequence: CASKRDTGALYEQYF.